The clone carrying this TCR beta chain was counted only a few times. Germline CDR1 is MNHEY and CDR2 is SMNVEV (reference sequence). V was trimmed by 7 bases and J by 7 bases, leaving 19 bases between them. The CDR3 is 14 amino acids. This specimen belongs to a study of cytomegalovirus exposure and HLA in healthy donors. PCR was performed using 60 Vbeta and 13 Jbeta primers. The table came from immunoSEQ multiplex PCR; TCRdb's copy has only in-frame clones and leaves some out. The sample contains tens of thousands of clones, about 80% of which appear only once. The source is a human donor in good health. The V call is TRBV27, the J call TRBJ1-2, with D maybe TRBD1 (5 bases). Material for sequencing was PBMCs. Written as DNA, the CDR3 is TGTGCCAGCACTTCCCAGGGAACGGGAGGTGGCTACACCTTC. Amino acid sequence: CASTSQGTGGGYTF.